The text below deals with one T cell receptor (beta chain). Its antigen is currently unknown. The CDR3 length is 15 residues. Germline CDR1 and CDR2: SGHVS and FNYEAQ. The V and J ends lost 6 bases and 0 bases, in that order; junction bases with no gene match: 5. This record belongs to a study of cytomegalovirus exposure and HLA in healthy donors. Whole-study findings and limits: Most observed TCR sequences were rare, whereas some public TCRs were detected in many donors. The tendency of first-cohort TCR clusters to co-occur in the 90 to 150 validation repertoires was the finding of a later analysis.

Data came from immunoSEQ multiplex PCR; TCRdb stores just in-frame clones and leaves some out. This sample yields approximately 170,000 clones, of which 84% are seen a single time; approximately 10% belongs to the top ten. The donors were part of the validation cohort, which consisted of about 120 subjects and was separate from the first cohort of 670 or so subjects. The chain is built from TRBV7-6 and TRBJ1-3, with TRBD1 matching over 7 bases. Sequences were obtained from PBMCs. This receptor was identified in a man under 40 in good health and CMV-seropositive. CDR3 DNA sequence: TGTGCCAGCAGGGGGGGACAGTCCTCTGGAAACACCATATATTTT. It codes for CASRGGQSSGNTIYF. The full variable domain, in which reference TRBV7-6 and TRBJ1-3 provide the parts outside the CDR3, is GAGVSQSPRYKVTKRGQDVALRCDPISGHVSLYWYRQALGQGPEFLTYFNYEAQQDKSGLPNDRFSAERPEGSISTLTIQRTEQRDSAMYRCASRGGQSSGNTIYFGEGSWLTVV.